This T cell receptor (beta chain) is drawn from a study of human T cells and chemical hapten exposure. For the study at large: Across its roughly 24 weeks, the study gave patients weekly diphenylcyclopropenone doses to the scalp. Study conclusions and caveats: Following DPC sensitization, TCRs present above 1 in 1000 frequency showed no change.

Indicated time point: patch test 3, about 24 weeks after DPC sensitization. As to treatment: therapeutic diphenylcyclopropenone sensitization with weekly scalp DPC. TCRdb passed the RACE reads through MiXCR, listing each CDR3 protein once. The table has about 120,000 distinct CDR3 sequences, around 11% seen once. Only a few counts were recorded for this clonotype. What it binds is unknown. Trimming left V 4 bases short and J 4 bases short, with 14 bases between. Per germline, CDR1 SGHDT and CDR2 YYEEEE. The CDR3 is made up of 14 amino acids. The material sequenced was whole blood, taken in connection with sensitization to the hapten diphenylcyclopropenone (DPC). The TCR was taken from a woman between 45 and 60 years old with alopecia areata. Some clones in this sample may be carry-over from other donors' samples. The chain links TRBV5-6 to TRBJ2-5, with D maybe TRBD1 (7 bases). This CDR3 reads CASSRRQGGETQYF. The CDR3 DNA reads as TGTGCCAGCAGCAGACGACAGGGAGGAGAGACCCAGTACTTC.